Below, 18 T cell receptor beta chains from the same sample are listed, as sequenced in a study of shared clonotypes between healthy human individuals (dated by TCRdb to 2020 to 2021). To prepare the library, the immunoSEQ multiplex PCR assay was applied. In TCRdb, the immuneACCESS table is reduced to in-frame sequences with V and J assigned. These tables do not hold every clone; where another copy was compared, an unresolved V gene accounts for under half, and the others remain unexplained. This sample has more than 2 million clones in its table, and over 85% of those were observed once. The ten largest make up 0.1% to 0.15% of the sample. The sample was naive CD4+ T cells sorted from blood. What the cell subset or site label conveys for this sample: CD45RA+ positively selected. Receptor source: a man between 18 and 35 years old in good health.

The CDR3 DNA is TGCGCCAGCAGCCACCTATCTGGGGCCAACGTCCTGACTTTC. This encodes CASSHLSGANVLTF. The V and J genes are TRBV4-1 and TRBJ2-6; D is uncertain. Trimming cost V 3 bases and J 1 base, with 4 bases left between them. From germline, CDR1 is MGHRA and CDR2 YSYEKL. The CDR3 has 14 residues.

This clone was seen just once. The chain uses TRBV29-1 and TRBJ2-1, with 9 bases that match TRBD2. CDR3 size: 14 residues. V was clipped by 4 bases and J by 8 bases; unmatched bases: 9. Germline-derived CDR1 and CDR2 are SQVTM and ANQGSEA. The CDR3 is CSVGLRGGFDEQFF. The CDR3 nucleotides are TGCAGCGTTGGATTGCGGGGGGGCTTTGATGAGCAGTTCTTC.

This clone was picked up one time. The final CDR3 position lacks the conserved phenylalanine or tryptophan, pointing to a likely read error. CDR3: CASSLVQEVEQYL. In nucleotides, the CDR3 is TGTGCCAGCAGCTTAGTTCAGGAAGTCGAACAGTACCTC. The chain couples TRBV7-8 to TRBJ2-7; D uncertain. The CDR3 is 13 amino acids. The germline V gene has CDR1 SGHVS and CDR2 FQNEAQ. Trimming cost V 1 base and J 10 bases, with 14 bases left between them.

This clone appeared a few times. The chain is built from TRBV30 and TRBJ1-1, with unresolved D. There are 12 residues in the CDR3. Germline CDR1 GTSNPN, CDR2 SVGIG (reference sequence). Trimming left V 0 bases short and J 12 bases short, with 14 bases between. The CDR3 DNA reads TGTGCCTGGAGTGTTGGAACAGTGGAGACTTTCTTT. Its translation is CAWSVGTVETFF. Full variable domain (missing parts from reference TRBV30 and TRBJ1-1): SQTIHQWPATLVQPVGSPLSLECTVEGTSNPNLYWYRQAAGRGLQLLFYSVGIGQISSEVPQNLSASRPQDRQFILSSKKLLLSDSGFYLCAWSVGTVETFFGQGTRLTVV.

A note on this clone: Other nucleotide sequences in the sample specify the same CDR3. This chain links TRBV11-2 with TRBJ2-2, with 10 bases aligning to TRBD2. Germline assignment: CDR1 SGHAT and CDR2 FQNNGV. The CDR3 runs to 16 residues. V gave up 3 bases and J gave up 2 bases; unmatched junction bases: 3. The CDR3 coding sequence is TGTGCCAGCAGCTTGGCTAGCGGGGGAAACACCGGGGAGCTGTTTTTT. Translation: CASSLASGGNTGELFF.

This clone was counted only a few times. This chain links TRBV21-1 with TRBJ1-2; the table's D gene call, TRBD1, was not cross checked with the DNA. TRBV21-1 is annotated as a pseudogene. This CDR3 comprises 14 residues. For the CDR3, the DNA is TGTGCCAGCAGCTCACGACAGGCTAACTATGGCTACACCTTC. Protein sequence: CASSSRQANYGYTF.

Concerning this clone itself: Other DNA sequences within the sample encode an identical CDR3. J is TRBJ1-6 and V is TRBV7-9, with D perhaps TRBD1 (5 bases). Trimming removed 1 base at V and 6 bases at J, with 10 bases between. Germline-derived CDR1 and CDR2 are SEHNR and FQNEAQ (reference sequence). CDR3 length: 15 residues. The CDR3 DNA follows: TGTGCCAGCAGCTTAGGGCAGGGAGGTAATTCACCCCTCCACTTT. This translates into CASSLGQGGNSPLHF.

This chain joins TRBV19 and TRBJ1-6; D is undetermined. The V gene lost 9 bases and the J gene lost 4 bases, with 10 bases spanning the gap. CDR3 length equals 13 residues. In germline, CDR1 is LNHDA, CDR2 SQIVND (reference sequence). The DNA for the CDR3 is TGTGCCAGCGAGGACGGTTATAATTCACCCCTCCACTTT. Amino acids: CASEDGYNSPLHF.

The V gene is TRBV5-6, the J gene TRBJ1-1, with D unresolved. The CDR3 loop spans 14 amino acids. Germline assignment: CDR1 SGHDT and CDR2 YYEEEE. V dropped 3 bases and J dropped 0 bases, with 9 bases sitting between them. The CDR3 loop reads CASSYDGMNTEAFF. The CDR3 nucleotides are TGTGCCAGCAGCTATGACGGTATGAACACTGAAGCTTTCTTT.

This clone was seen a handful of times. The chain joins TRBV5-6 to TRBJ2-3; 7 bases map to TRBD1. The V gene end was trimmed by 3 bases and the J gene end by 9 bases; junction bases not matched to a gene: 10. The germline V gene has CDR1 SGHDT and CDR2 YYEEEE. The CDR3 extends over 14 amino acids. CDR3 in DNA: TGTGCCAGCAGCTCGGGACAGAGTAGGAACACGCAGTATTTT. This codes for CASSSGQSRNTQYF.

The rearrangement uses TRBV6-5 and TRBJ1-1, with D uncertain. CDR1 and CDR2 from the germline V gene are MNHEY and SVGAGI. This CDR3 region has 13 residues. Trimming took off 6 bases at V and 7 bases at J, with 15 bases between the two ends. The CDR3: CASSPNTELEAFF. The CDR3 DNA reads as TGTGCCAGCAGCCCGAACACAGAACTTGAAGCTTTCTTT.

This chain links TRBV18 with TRBJ2-1; 16 nucleotides line up with TRBD2. The J segment lost 9 bases and the V segment lost 4 bases, leaving 15 bases of the junction unmatched. Germline V CDR1 and CDR2: KGHSH, LQKENI. The CDR3 totals 19 residues. The CDR3 sequence: CASSRNSFGTSGRASEQFF. CDR3 DNA: TGTGCCAGCTCACGCAACTCATTCGGGACTAGCGGGAGGGCAAGTGAGCAGTTCTTC.

The chain joins TRBV5-5 to TRBJ1-2; tentative D call: TRBD1 (6 bases). Trimming removed 4 bases at V and 0 bases at J, with 13 bases between. The germline CDR1 and CDR2 sequences are SGHKS and YYEKEE (reference sequence). The CDR3 contains 15 residues. The CDR3 loop reads CASSGSGTPNYGYTF. CDR3 nucleotide sequence: TGTGCCAGCAGCGGGTCAGGGACACCTAACTATGGCTACACCTTC.

The sample holds a few counts of this clone. The chain is built from TRBV18 and TRBJ2-3, with 7 positions matching TRBD1. Germline CDR1 is KGHSH and CDR2 is LQKENI. With V trimmed by 6 bases and J by 7 bases, 4 bases remained unmatched. The CDR3 sequence is 12 residues long. The CDR3 protein is CASSTGQNTQYF. In nucleotides, the CDR3 is TGTGCCAGCTCGACAGGGCAGAATACGCAGTATTTT. Together with reference TRBV18 and TRBJ2-3, the CDR3 gives the full variable domain: NAGVMQNPRHLVRRRGQEARLRCSPMKGHSHVYWYRQLPEEGLKFMVYLQKENIIDESGMPKERFSAEFPKEGPSILRIQQVVRGDSAAYFCASSTGQNTQYFGPGTRLTVL.

This chain links TRBV2 with TRBJ2-7; TRBD2 matches at 8 bases. CDR3 length: 14 amino acids. CDR1 and CDR2 from the germline V gene are SNHLY and FYNNEI. V lost 2 bases to trimming and J lost 4 bases; unmatched junction nucleotides: 4. DNA of the CDR3: TGTGCCAGCAGTGAATTGTCTAGCGGGTACGAGCAGTACTTC. Its protein is CASSELSSGYEQYF.

J is TRBJ1-1 and V is TRBV28; D unclear. The germline gives CDR1 MDHEN, CDR2 SYDVKM. The CDR3 covers 12 residues. V gave up 11 bases and J gave up 0 bases, with 10 bases separating them. The CDR3 DNA reads as TGTGCCGCTTGGGGTATGAACACTGAAGCTTTCTTT. It translates to CAAWGMNTEAFF.

This rearrangement joins TRBV6-5 to TRBJ2-7, with 10 bases lining up with TRBD1. V was pared by 0 bases and J by 4 bases, with 6 bases of the junction left unmatched. The CDR3 is 16 residues long. Germline CDR1 is MNHEY and CDR2 is SVGAGI. As DNA, the CDR3 is TGTGCCAGCAGTTACTCGCCTATGGGACAGGGGTACGAGCAGTACTTC. Protein sequence: CASSYSPMGQGYEQYF.

V is TRBV18 and J is TRBJ1-6; 7 positions match TRBD1. The V segment lost 6 bases and the J segment 6 bases; nucleotides outside the gene matches: 11. CDR1 is KGHSH, CDR2 LQKENI, per germline. There are 16 residues in the CDR3. The CDR3 region is CASSQLTGSGNSPLHF. DNA for the CDR3: TGTGCCAGCTCCCAACTGACAGGGAGCGGTAATTCACCCCTCCACTTT. The whole variable domain, filled in from reference TRBV18 and TRBJ1-6, reads NAGVMQNPRHLVRRRGQEARLRCSPMKGHSHVYWYRQLPEEGLKFMVYLQKENIIDESGMPKERFSAEFPKEGPSILRIQQVVRGDSAAYFCASSQLTGSGNSPLHFGNGTRLTVT.